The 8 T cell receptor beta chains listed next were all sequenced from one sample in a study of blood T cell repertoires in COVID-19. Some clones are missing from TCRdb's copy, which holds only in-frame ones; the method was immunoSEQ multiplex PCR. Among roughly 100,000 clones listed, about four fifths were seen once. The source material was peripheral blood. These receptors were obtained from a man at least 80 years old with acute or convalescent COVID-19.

The CDR3 region is CASSFSSNQPQHF. The CDR3 DNA reads as TGTGCCAGCAGTTTCTCTAGCAATCAGCCCCAGCATTTT. This sequence joins TRBV12-3 or TRBV12-4 and TRBJ1-5; D unclear. The CDR3 is 13 residues long. V gave up 3 bases and J gave up 0 bases, with 3 bases separating them.

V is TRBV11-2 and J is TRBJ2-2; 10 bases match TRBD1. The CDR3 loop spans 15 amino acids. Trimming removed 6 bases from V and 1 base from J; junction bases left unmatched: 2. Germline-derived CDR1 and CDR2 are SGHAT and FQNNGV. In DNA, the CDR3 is TGTGCCAGCAGATGGACAGGGGGGAACACCGGGGAGCTGTTTTTT. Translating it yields CASRWTGGNTGELFF.

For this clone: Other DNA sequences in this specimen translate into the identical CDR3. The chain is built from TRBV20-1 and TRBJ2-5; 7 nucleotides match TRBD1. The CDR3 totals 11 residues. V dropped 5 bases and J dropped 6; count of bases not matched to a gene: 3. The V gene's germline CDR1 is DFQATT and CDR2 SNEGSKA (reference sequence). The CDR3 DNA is TGCAGTGCTGCAGGGGGTAAGACCCAGTACTTC. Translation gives CSAAGGKTQYF.

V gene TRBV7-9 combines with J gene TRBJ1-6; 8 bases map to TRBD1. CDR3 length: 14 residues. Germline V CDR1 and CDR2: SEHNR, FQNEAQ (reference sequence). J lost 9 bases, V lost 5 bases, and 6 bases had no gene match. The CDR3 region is CASSTGQGGSPLHF. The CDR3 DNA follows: TGTGCCAGCAGCACCGGACAGGGCGGTTCACCCCTCCACTTT.

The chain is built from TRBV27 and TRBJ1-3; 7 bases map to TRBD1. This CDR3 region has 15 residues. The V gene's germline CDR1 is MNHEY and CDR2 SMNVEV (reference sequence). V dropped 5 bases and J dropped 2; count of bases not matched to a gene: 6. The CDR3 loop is CASSTVGTAGNTIYF. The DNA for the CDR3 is TGTGCCAGCAGTACCGTCGGGACAGCTGGAAACACCATATATTTT.

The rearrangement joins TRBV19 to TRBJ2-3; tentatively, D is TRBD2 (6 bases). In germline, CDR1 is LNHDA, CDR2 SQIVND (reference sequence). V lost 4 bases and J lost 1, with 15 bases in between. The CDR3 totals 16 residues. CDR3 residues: CASSTPGGWGTDTQYF. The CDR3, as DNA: TGTGCCAGTAGTACCCCCGGGGGTTGGGGCACAGATACGCAGTATTTT.

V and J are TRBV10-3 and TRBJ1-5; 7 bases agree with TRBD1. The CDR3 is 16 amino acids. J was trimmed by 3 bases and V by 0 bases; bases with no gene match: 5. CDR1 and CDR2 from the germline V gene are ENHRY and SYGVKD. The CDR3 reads CAISESGTVNNQPQHF. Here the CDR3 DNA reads TGTGCCATCAGTGAGTCTGGGACAGTAAACAATCAGCCCCAGCATTTT.

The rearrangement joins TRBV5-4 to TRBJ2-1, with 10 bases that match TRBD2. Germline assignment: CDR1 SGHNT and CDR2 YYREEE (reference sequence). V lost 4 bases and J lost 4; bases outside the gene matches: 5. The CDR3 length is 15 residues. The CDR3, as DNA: TGTGCCAGCAGCCCTGGACTAGCGGCGTACAATGAGCAGTTCTTC. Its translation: CASSPGLAAYNEQFF.